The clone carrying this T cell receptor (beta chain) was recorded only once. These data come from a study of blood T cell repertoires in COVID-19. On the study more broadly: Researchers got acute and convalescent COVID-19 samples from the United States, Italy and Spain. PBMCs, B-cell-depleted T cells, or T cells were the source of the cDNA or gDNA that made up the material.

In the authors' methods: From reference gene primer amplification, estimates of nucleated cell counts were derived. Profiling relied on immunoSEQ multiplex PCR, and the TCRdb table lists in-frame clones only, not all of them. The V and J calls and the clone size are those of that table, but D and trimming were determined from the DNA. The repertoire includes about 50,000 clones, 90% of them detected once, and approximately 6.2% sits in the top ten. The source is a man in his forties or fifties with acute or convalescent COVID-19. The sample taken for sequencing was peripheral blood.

The CDR3 region is CASSPAGVRTDTQYF. The CDR3 coding sequence is TGCGCCAGCAGCCCGGCGGGAGTTCGAACAGATACGCAGTATTTT. The J gene is TRBJ2-3, the V gene TRBV5-1; 7 positions match TRBD2. The germline V gene encodes CDR1 SGHRS and CDR2 YFSETQ. The CDR3 is made up of 15 amino acids. J gave up 3 bases and V 4 bases, and 8 bases lay outside the gene matches.